The rows below give T cell receptor beta chains drawn from one sample of a study of OX40 agonist ivuxolimab in advanced cancers. This table comes from immunoSEQ multiplex PCR, and its TCRdb copy is limited to in-frame clones, with some not included. This repertoire shows tens of thousands of clones, roughly 86% found once; its top ten account for about 5%. Material: CD4+ or CD8+ T cells sorted from blood, obtained in a trial of the OX40 agonist ivuxolimab. These receptors all stem from an adult with an advanced solid tumor such as melanoma, head and neck, liver or kidney cancer. The CDR3 runs from the conserved cysteine through the conserved F or W. The order of the fields is V gene, clone size, D gene, J gene, CDR3 protein, CDR3 DNA. A D gene is named only where the DNA matches it firmly. Clone size is stated in some rows and not others, as once, few, many or a class when expanded.

TRBV28	few	-	TRBJ1-5	CASSPYLRGQPQHF	TGTGCCAGCAGTCCCTATTTGCGTGGGCAGCCCCAGCATTTT
TRBV13	-	-	TRBJ1-1	CASSLGGTSKGTFF	TGTGCCAGCAGCTTAGGGGGGACCTCAAAAGGAACTTTCTTT
TRBV7-2	-	TRBD2	TRBJ2-5	CASTKPGLAGQETQYF	TGTGCCAGTACCAAACCGGGACTAGCGGGACAAGAGACCCAGTACTTC
TRBV28	-	TRBD1	TRBJ1-2	CASSSGGYDYGYTF	TGTGCCAGCAGTTCAGGGGGGTATGACTATGGCTACACCTTC
TRBV5-5	few	-	TRBJ1-2	CASSTLLTANYGYTF	TGTGCCAGCAGTACCCTCCTAACAGCCAACTATGGCTACACCTTC
TRBV7-9	-	-	TRBJ2-1	CASSLESSSYNEQFF	TGTGCCAGCAGCTTAGAAAGTAGCTCCTACAATGAGCAGTTCTTC
TRBV15	-	-	TRBJ2-5	CATRTGGGRETQYF	TGTGCCACCAGGACCGGAGGGGGCCGGGAGACCCAGTACTTC
TRBV25-1	large	-	TRBJ2-2	CASTGDYATGELFF	TGTGCCAGCACAGGGGACTACGCCACCGGGGAGCTGTTTTTT
TRBV18	once	TRBD2	TRBJ2-4	CASSPPGTSRINIQYF	TGTGCCAGCTCACCACCCGGGACTAGCAGGATTAACATTCAGTACTTC
TRBV5-1	-	-	TRBJ2-1	CASSLVRSSYNEQFF	TGCGCCAGCAGCTTGGTGCGGAGCTCCTACAATGAGCAGTTCTTC
TRBV30	-	TRBD1	TRBJ2-3	CAWSVPGGDRAGDTQYF	TGTGCCTGGAGTGTACCCGGAGGAGACAGGGCAGGCGATACGCAGTATTTT
TRBV4-1	-	-	TRBJ1-4	CASSQDRMGRGEKLFF	TGCGCCAGCAGCCAAGATCGAATGGGGCGAGGTGAAAAACTGTTTTTT
TRBV5-1	-	-	TRBJ1-1	CASSWDGENTEAFF	TGCGCCAGCAGCTGGGACGGAGAGAACACTGAAGCTTTCTTT
TRBV11-3	-	-	TRBJ2-7	CASSLDGQGGYEQYF	TGTGCCAGCAGCTTAGATGGCCAGGGGGGATACGAGCAGTACTTC
TRBV28	-	TRBD1	TRBJ1-5	CASRQGNSNQPQHF	TGTGCCAGCAGACAGGGGAATAGCAATCAGCCCCAGCATTTT
TRBV4-1	-	TRBD1	TRBJ2-5	CASSQGQGSFFGETQYF	TGCGCCAGCAGCCAAGGACAGGGGTCGTTCTTCGGAGAGACCCAGTACTTC
TRBV5-1	-	TRBD2	TRBJ2-2	CASSQGRAGELFF	TGCGCCAGCAGCCAAGGGAGGGCCGGGGAGCTGTTTTTT
TRBV19	-	-	TRBJ1-5	CASSIPAGMGNQPQHF	TGTGCCAGTAGTATCCCCGCCGGGATGGGCAATCAGCCCCAGCATTTT
TRBV6-1	-	TRBD2	TRBJ2-5	CASSEAPGREGVVETQYF	TGTGCCAGCAGTGAAGCGCCGGGACGGGAGGGCGTTGTAGAGACCCAGTACTTC
TRBV5-1	-	-	TRBJ2-3	CASSLQGGPDTQYF	TGCGCCAGCAGCTTGCAGGGTGGCCCAGATACGCAGTATTTT
TRBV5-1	once	-	TRBJ2-7	CASSLKGDYEQYF	TGCGCCAGCAGTCTTAAGGGTGACTACGAGCAGTACTTC
TRBV11-1	-	TRBD2	TRBJ2-1	CASSPGTSGWDEQFF	TGTGCCAGCAGCCCCGGGACTAGCGGGTGGGATGAGCAGTTCTTC
TRBV2	-	-	TRBJ2-5	CASSEEGLRETQYF	TGTGCCAGCAGTGAAGAGGGTCTCCGAGAGACCCAGTACTTC
TRBV13	few	-	TRBJ2-3	CASSSSYGLDTQYF	TGTGCCAGCAGCTCGAGCTATGGGTTGGATACGCAGTATTTT
TRBV7-8	-	TRBD2	TRBJ2-1	CASSLAFAGRANNEQFF	TGTGCCAGCAGCTTAGCGTTCGCCGGGAGGGCCAACAATGAGCAGTTCTTC
TRBV28	-	TRBD1	TRBJ1-5	CASSYTGTGTLTRQHF	TGTGCCAGCAGTTATACCGGGACAGGGACTCTCACTCGGCAGCATTTT
TRBV15	-	TRBD1	TRBJ1-1	CATSVNRGNTEAFF	TGTGCCACCAGCGTTAACAGGGGGAACACTGAAGCTTTCTTT
TRBV5-6	-	-	TRBJ2-5	CASSLTVRETQYF	TGTGCCAGCAGCTTGACCGTTCGGGAGACCCAGTACTTC
TRBV15	-	TRBD1	TRBJ2-1	CATSISTGTGQNEQFF	TGTGCCACCAGCATATCAACTGGGACAGGGCAAAATGAGCAGTTCTTC
TRBV7-2	few	-	TRBJ2-2	CASSFNGGSGELFF	TGTGCCAGCAGCTTCAACGGTGGGTCCGGGGAGCTGTTTTTT
TRBV9	-	TRBD1	TRBJ1-3	CASSVEGQGGSGNTIYF	TGTGCCAGCAGCGTAGAAGGCCAGGGGGGCTCTGGAAACACCATATATTTT
TRBV11-1	-	TRBD1	TRBJ2-3	CASATGGWRTDTQYF	TGTGCCAGCGCGACAGGGGGCTGGAGAACAGATACGCAGTATTTT
TRBV9	-	-	TRBJ1-4	CASSPGQGSANEKLFF	TGTGCCAGCAGCCCTGGGCAGGGGAGTGCTAATGAAAAACTGTTTTTT
TRBV9	-	TRBD1	TRBJ2-5	CASSSGGEGAMETQYF	TGTGCCAGCAGCTCAGGGGGAGAGGGGGCGATGGAGACCCAGTACTTC
TRBV2	-	-	TRBJ1-6	CASKAERSPLHF	TGTGCCAGCAAGGCCGAGCGTTCACCCCTCCACTTT
TRBV29-1	-	TRBD1	TRBJ2-3	CSVVRDRASDTQYF	TGCAGCGTTGTACGGGACAGGGCATCCGATACGCAGTATTTT
TRBV4-2	-	-	TRBJ2-1	CASSQASSWTYNEQFF	TGTGCCAGCAGCCAAGCCTCTAGTTGGACCTACAATGAGCAGTTCTTC
TRBV5-1	-	-	TRBJ2-3	CASSLFILSPDTQYF	TGCGCCAGCAGCTTGTTCATTTTATCCCCAGATACGCAGTATTTT
TRBV28	once	TRBD1	TRBJ1-2	CASTVGGQPPKGDTF	TGTGCCAGCACTGTTGGGGGACAGCCACCCAAAGGAGACACCTTC
TRBV28	-	-	TRBJ1-1	CASSLGRYTEAFF	TGTGCCAGCAGTTTAGGACGGTACACTGAAGCTTTCTTT
TRBV19	-	TRBD2	TRBJ2-1	CASSITSANNEQFF	TGTGCCAGTAGTATAACTAGCGCCAACAATGAGCAGTTCTTC
TRBV18	-	-	TRBJ2-2	CASSPNTLDSTGELFF	TGTGCCAGCTCTCCGAATACCCTGGACAGCACCGGGGAGCTGTTTTTT
TRBV20-1	-	-	TRBJ2-7	CSVRVQFEQYF	TGCAGTGTCCGGGTGCAATTCGAGCAGTACTTC
TRBV10-1	-	-	TRBJ2-2	CASSRGADTGELFF	TGCGCCAGCAGTCGCGGGGCAGACACCGGGGAGCTGTTTTTT
TRBV5-1	-	-	TRBJ2-3	CASSGTGTEYDTQYF	TGCGCCAGCAGCGGCACCGGGACTGAATATGATACGCAGTATTTT
TRBV5-4	-	-	TRBJ2-3	CASLAQGTDTQYF	TGTGCCAGCCTTGCGCAGGGCACAGATACGCAGTATTTT
TRBV12-2	few	-	TRBJ1-4	CASRPRRRDREANEKLFF	TGTGCAAGTCGCCCTCGACGCCGGGACAGGGAAGCTAATGAAAAACTGTTTTTT
TRBV11-3	-	-	TRBJ2-1	CASSERGANHNEQFF	TGTGCCAGCAGCGAACGTGGGGCAAATCACAATGAGCAGTTCTTC
TRBV4-3	-	-	TRBJ1-1	CASSQDRDTEAFF	TGCGCCAGCAGCCAAGATCGGGACACTGAAGCTTTCTTT
TRBV28	-	TRBD1	TRBJ1-2	CASSLAAGGRFGGYTF	TGTGCCAGCAGTTTAGCGGCAGGGGGGAGATTCGGTGGCTACACCTTC
TRBV7-9	few	-	TRBJ1-5	CASSLNFGGGSNQPQHF	TGTGCCAGCAGCTTAAACTTTGGTGGGGGTAGTAATCAGCCCCAGCATTTT
TRBV11-1	-	-	TRBJ2-4	CASSLAAPAKNIQYF	TGTGCCAGCAGCTTAGCCGCGCCTGCCAAAAACATTCAGTACTTC
TRBV29-1	-	TRBD2	TRBJ2-1	CSVEILAAPRVNEQFF	TGCAGCGTTGAAATACTAGCGGCCCCGCGGGTCAATGAGCAGTTCTTC
TRBV5-5	-	TRBD1	TRBJ1-4	CASSLTGAPSTNEKLFF	TGTGCCAGCAGCTTAACAGGGGCCCCGTCAACTAATGAAAAACTGTTTTTT
TRBV15	-	TRBD1	TRBJ2-7	CATSRDRSYEQYF	TGTGCCACTTCCAGGGACAGGTCCTACGAGCAGTACTTC
TRBV28	once	-	TRBJ1-1	CASSFRQEYTEAFF	TGTGCCAGCAGTTTTAGACAGGAATACACTGAAGCTTTCTTT
TRBV5-1	-	-	TRBJ2-5	CASSLGIEAGGGETQYF	TGCGCCAGCAGCTTGGGGATCGAGGCGGGCGGCGGAGAGACCCAGTACTTC